The 17 T cell receptor beta chains reported below all come from one sample, sequenced in a study of human T cells and chemical hapten exposure. TCRdb itself ran the 5' RACE reads through MiXCR, one entry per CDR3 protein. The sample carries over 95,000 distinct CDR3 sequences, around 20% recorded once. Unfractionated whole blood yielded total RNA. The receptors come from a human donor in good health.

This clonotype was recorded a few times. V gene TRBV20-1 combines with J gene TRBJ2-3; the D is unclear. V was trimmed by 3 bases and J by 0 bases, leaving 16 bases between them. Germline V gene sequence: CDR1 DFQATT, CDR2 SNEGSKA (reference sequence). The CDR3 is 16 residues long. CDR3 in amino acids: CSASRVVASSTDTQYF. The CDR3, as DNA: TGCAGTGCTAGTAGAGTGGTCGCGTCGAGCACAGATACGCAGTATTTT.

The rearrangement uses TRBV27 and TRBJ1-1; no reliable D call. Germline CDR1 is MNHEY and CDR2 is SMNVEV (reference sequence). The CDR3 is 14 residues long. Trimming removed 5 bases at V and 0 bases at J, with 10 bases between. The CDR3 region is CASSRQEMNTEAFF. DNA for the CDR3: TGTGCCAGCAGTCGGCAGGAGATGAACACTGAAGCTTTCTTT.

The chain has TRBV6-2 or TRBV6-3 and TRBJ1-5; D may be TRBD1 (6 bases). This CDR3 has 15 amino acids. Per the germline V gene, CDR1 is MNHEY and CDR2 is SVGEGT. V lost 6 bases and J lost 5, with 17 bases in between. In DNA form, the CDR3 reads TGTGCCAGCAGGGTCGGGGGCTTCGCGCATCAGCCCCAGCATTTT. This translates into CASRVGGFAHQPQHF.

The rearrangement links TRBV18 to TRBJ1-1; tentatively, D is TRBD1 (5 bases). Trimming removed 6 bases at V and 1 base at J, with 15 bases between. This CDR3 spans 15 amino acids. Germline V gives CDR1 KGHSH, CDR2 LQKENI. CDR3 amino acids: CASSPRVEGNTEAFF. The CDR3, as DNA: TGTGCCAGCTCCCCCAGGGTGGAGGGGAACACTGAAGCTTTCTTT.

The V gene is TRBV29-1, the J gene TRBJ2-1; 11 nucleotides line up with TRBD2. With V trimmed by 3 bases and J by 5 bases, 9 bases remained unmatched. The CDR3 loop spans 16 amino acids. Germline values: CDR1 SQVTM, CDR2 ANQGSEA. The CDR3 is CSVDRASGRRDNEQFF. The CDR3 DNA follows: TGCAGCGTTGATCGCGCTAGCGGGAGGAGGGACAATGAGCAGTTCTTC.

The V gene is TRBV12-3 or TRBV12-4, the J gene TRBJ1-1; D is unclear. This CDR3 has 11 amino acids. V shed 1 base and J shed 7 bases, with 4 bases lying between them. CDR3 amino acids: CASSLVSEAFF. The CDR3 nucleotides are TGTGCCAGCAGTTTAGTCAGTGAAGCTTTCTTT.

This clonotype occurred a few times. The CDR3 DNA follows: TGTGCCAGCAGCCAGAGACAGGACGTGAGAACAGATACGCAGTATTTT. Encoded protein: CASSQRQDVRTDTQYF. The chain carries TRBV3-1 and TRBJ2-3; D might be TRBD1 (6 bases). CDR1 LGHDT and CDR2 YNNKEL come from the germline V gene (reference sequence). The V and J ends lost 3 bases and 3 bases respectively, with 16 bases between them. The length of the CDR3 is 16 residues.

The chain uses TRBV15 and TRBJ2-4; D might be TRBD1 or TRBD2, each matching 5 bases. Germline loops: CDR1 LNHNV, CDR2 YYDKDF (reference sequence). This CDR3 is built from 14 residues. V shed 3 bases and J shed 3 bases, with 9 bases lying between them. The CDR3 region is CATSSGAGKNIQYF. The CDR3 DNA follows: TGTGCCACCAGCAGCGGGGCGGGCAAAAACATTCAGTACTTC.

This clonotype was counted between two and nine times. The chain recombines TRBV4-2 with TRBJ2-7; 9 bases agree with TRBD2. Per germline, CDR1 LGHNA and CDR2 YNFKEQ. The CDR3 covers 18 residues. J gave up 4 bases and V 0 bases, and 13 bases lay outside the gene matches. CDR3 in amino acids: CASSQDQGGGRARYEQYF. CDR3 DNA sequence: TGTGCCAGCAGCCAAGATCAAGGCGGCGGGAGGGCCCGGTACGAGCAGTACTTC.

The chain links TRBV11-2 to TRBJ2-1; 11 nucleotides agree with TRBD2. CDR1 and CDR2 from the germline V gene are SGHAT and FQNNGV. Trimming at V came to 5 bases and at J to 6 bases, leaving 18 bases not matched to a gene. The CDR3 extends over 19 amino acids. CDR3 DNA: TGTGCCAGCAGCCTGTTAGGGGGAGTAGCGGGAGGGCCCCCCAATGAGCAGTTCTTC. Residues: CASSLLGGVAGGPPNEQFF.

The rearrangement uses TRBV28 and TRBJ2-7, with D perhaps being TRBD1 or TRBD2 (6 bases each). Germline V lookup: CDR1 MDHEN, CDR2 SYDVKM. Trimming cost V 7 bases and J 2 bases, with 15 bases left between them. This CDR3 region has 14 residues. Here the CDR3 reads CASIPSGGPYEQYF. CDR3 DNA sequence: TGTGCCAGCATCCCGAGTGGGGGGCCCTACGAGCAGTACTTC.

The V call is TRBV7-2, the J call TRBJ2-1; D perhaps matches TRBD2 (6 bases). Trimming removed 1 base from V and 6 bases from J, with 19 bases in between. The CDR3 spans 17 residues. Germline assignment: CDR1 SGHTA and CDR2 FQGNSA. CDR3: CASSLGVWLAPLNEQFF. CDR3 nucleotides: TGTGCCAGCAGCTTAGGAGTTTGGCTAGCGCCACTCAATGAGCAGTTCTTC.

This clonotype was detected ten times or more. This rearrangement joins TRBV28 to TRBJ1-1; unclear D gene. V lost 5 bases to trimming and J lost 2 bases, with 15 bases between them. The CDR3 covers 15 residues. The germline V gene has CDR1 MDHEN and CDR2 SYDVKM. The CDR3 here is CASSPPPVLNTEAFF. DNA for the CDR3: TGTGCCAGCAGTCCCCCCCCGGTGTTAAACACTGAAGCTTTCTTT.

This chain uses TRBV12-3 or TRBV12-4 with TRBJ2-4, with D possibly matching TRBD1 (5 bases). This CDR3 has 12 residues. V lost 6 bases, J lost 6 bases, and 9 bases lay in between. CDR3 residues: CASSPQGNIQYF. The CDR3 DNA is TGTGCCAGCAGCCCCCAGGGAAACATTCAGTACTTC.

This clonotype was observed a handful of times. V usage is TRBV10-2 and J usage is TRBJ1-2; 7 bases map to TRBD1. The CDR3 loop spans 15 amino acids. Germline-derived CDR1 and CDR2 are WSHSY and SAAADI. With 5 bases clipped from V and 3 bases from J, the junction kept 9 bases outside the gene matches. The CDR3: CASSTRQGGDYGYTF. For the CDR3, the DNA is TGCGCCAGCAGTACTAGACAGGGAGGTGACTATGGCTACACCTTC.

In its sample, this clonotype was seen a few times. A junction boundary mismatches the germline segment, possibly from a read error. The chain employs TRBV6-6 and TRBJ2-1; possibly TRBD2 for D (5 bases). Germline V gives CDR1 MNHNY, CDR2 SVGAGI (reference sequence). CDR3 length: 13 amino acids. The CDR3 DNA reads TGTGCCAGCATCCCGGACTCCCACAATGAGCAGTTCTTC. Amino acids: CASIPDSHNEQFF.

This chain connects TRBV27 to TRBJ1-5; possibly TRBD1 for D (6 bases). Germline CDR1 reads MNHEY; CDR2 reads SMNVEV (reference sequence). This CDR3 has 17 residues. V lost 4 bases to trimming and J lost 1 base, with 17 bases between them. In DNA, the CDR3 is TGTGCCAGCAGTTCCCAAAAGGACAGCCTAAGCAATCAGCCCCAGCATTTT. The encoded protein is CASSSQKDSLSNQPQHF.